Listed below are T cell receptor beta chains from one sample, sequenced in a study of OX40 agonist ivuxolimab in advanced cancers. The method was immunoSEQ multiplex PCR; TCRdb's version includes in-frame clones alone and lacks a portion of them. The sample consists of 96,000 or so clones, about 80% of them appearing once. Material: CD4+ or CD8+ T cells sorted from blood, obtained in a trial of the OX40 agonist ivuxolimab. Every receptor here comes from an adult with an advanced solid tumor such as melanoma, head and neck, liver or kidney cancer. The conserved cysteine and the conserved F or W are not part of the CDR3 here.

j_call,v_call,cdr3_aa
TRBJ1-1,TRBV30,AWRSKGRSYTEAF
TRBJ2-5,TRBV2,ASSGGRQQETQY
TRBJ2-7,TRBV5-6,ASSLRISPYEQY
TRBJ1-5,TRBV12-2,ASRPGGKQPQH
TRBJ1-3,TRBV14,ASSRDSTGNTIY
TRBJ2-7,TRBV5-1,ASSFGGEQY
TRBJ2-2,TRBV2,ASSGGWAGELF
TRBJ1-1,TRBV5-1,ASSAAFSTGATEAF
TRBJ2-1,TRBV19,ASKSWDYNEQF
TRBJ1-1,TRBV5-1,ASSGFGEAF
TRBJ2-3,TRBV27,ASSPQMGITDTQY
TRBJ2-7,TRBV12-5,ASGLRPAGSSEQY
TRBJ1-1,TRBV18,ASSPRPAPNTEAF
TRBJ2-1,TRBV5-1,ASRPGTSGGLEQF
TRBJ1-1,TRBV29-1,SVSRGQDTEAF
TRBJ1-1,TRBV30,AWRGPGVGEAF
TRBJ1-2,TRBV5-6,ASSSGRANYGYT
TRBJ1-1,TRBV11-2,ASSLAFPGVMDTEAF
TRBJ1-2,TRBV5-8,ASSLDRAYGYT
TRBJ2-2,TRBV19,ASSIDRGQAGELF
TRBJ2-7,TRBV5-1,ASSWGDGGRAYEQY
TRBJ1-2,TRBV10-3,AISGDNYGYT
TRBJ1-1,TRBV7-9,ASSLPGADPRTEAF
TRBJ1-2,TRBV19,ASSDRPVNYGYT
TRBJ2-4,TRBV7-9,ASTGWGEEAKNIQY
TRBJ2-1,TRBV4-3,ASSQDGLAGGLSYNEQF
TRBJ1-1,TRBV5-1,ATAGGVNKGNTEAF
TRBJ2-3,TRBV5-1,ASSFLASSITDTQY
TRBJ2-7,TRBV18,ASSRMTGEGNEQY
TRBJ1-2,TRBV9,ASSPIQGVDYGYT
TRBJ1-1,TRBV11-2,ASSLVEGLMNTEAF
TRBJ2-3,TRBV11-2,ASRRMGLAGDEDTQY
TRBJ2-7,TRBV6-5,ASSHGQGDSYEQY
TRBJ2-3,TRBV5-6,ASSLVEGHTDTQY
TRBJ2-5,TRBV4-3,ASSQGRWETQY
TRBJ1-2,TRBV2,ASSDEGGSGSYGYT
TRBJ2-6,TRBV23-1,ASSGGPQQSRANVLT
TRBJ1-1,TRBV11-2,ASSSQTPGQGNTEAF
TRBJ1-4,TRBV15,ATSRGGGGTTNEKLF
TRBJ1-2,TRBV7-2,ASSKKGSGYT
TRBJ1-6,TRBV27,ASSSGGGNSPLH
TRBJ2-5,TRBV19,ASSGNQETQY
TRBJ2-7,TRBV6-1,ASSEGQLVY
TRBJ2-5,TRBV2,ASRPGGQETQY
TRBJ2-7,TRBV10-2,ASRTHGTGGLTDYEQY
TRBJ2-1,TRBV19,ASSMRQYNEQF
TRBJ2-7,TRBV2,ASRRGRGAYEQY
TRBJ1-3,TRBV2,ASSEMGRGNTIY
TRBJ2-1,TRBV6-5,ASTLSIGEQF
TRBJ2-3,TRBV7-3,ASSQYPRDTQY
TRBJ2-7,TRBV19,ASSSRDRRNEQY
-,TRBV7-9,ASSTGQVSYEQY
TRBJ1-5,TRBV19,ASSIPYSNQPQH
TRBJ1-5,TRBV19,ASSILAGALNQPQH